What follows describes a single T cell receptor beta chain. Antigen unknown. This sample was taken from a study of T-cell memory formation after mild COVID-19. Study overall: Clusters of TCRs were largely donor specific.

Study-wide points: A subset of responding clones appeared in pre-infection memory, suggesting cross-reactive memory joined. Clones which contracted sat mainly in CM and EM if CD4+, and in EMRA if CD8+.

5'RACE primed from the constant segment yielded TCR alpha and TCR beta cDNA libraries bearing sample barcodes and UMIs. MiXCR, run by TCRdb on the 5' RACE reads, gives a single entry per CDR3 protein. The repertoire holds more than 250,000 distinct CDR3 sequences, with roughly 17% as singletons. The germline gives CDR1 MNHEY, CDR2 SVGEGT. Trimming left V 0 bases short and J 0 bases short, with 6 bases between. This CDR3 contains 14 residues. This chain uses TRBV6-2 or TRBV6-3 with TRBJ2-7, with a tentative D call TRBD2 (6 bases). The receptor was isolated from a man between 18 and 29 years old who had mild COVID-19 (a few samples of this study predate the infection). Cell type and time point are not known. Material: PBMCs or a T cell subset sorted from them (not recorded which). The CDR3 spells CASSYSTSSYEQYF. CDR3 coding DNA: TGTGCCAGCAGTTACTCGACTAGCTCCTACGAGCAGTACTTC.